This T cell receptor (beta chain) originates from a study of T cell responses to AZD1222 COVID-19 vaccine. Study-wide background: Second-dose timings of about 4 or about 12 weeks were pooled.

In regard to this clone: Its antigen is currently unknown. The same CDR3 is also encoded by other DNA sequences in this sample.

Study observations and caveats: The donors showed a predominance of white British ancestry and of females, with possible underestimation of clonal diversity. Repertoires were collected only later (after the peak T cell response had occurred). At baseline, seropositivity was found in only 5 to 7 AZD1222 recipients.

The assay was immunoSEQ multiplex PCR, and TCRdb's table has in-frame clones only and misses some. The table shows over 95,000 clones, with 87% occurring only once. V was shortened by 3 bases and J by 1 base, with 7 bases between the two germline ends. The CDR3 runs 14 residues. CDR1 MDHEN and CDR2 SYDVKM come from the germline V gene. The chain recombines TRBV28 with TRBJ1-5; D is unresolved. This sequence originates from an adult in good health. The sample in question was peripheral blood, obtained on day 0 of AZD1222 vaccination. The CDR3 bases are TGTGCCAGCAGTTTGGCGGGGAGCAATCAGCCCCAGCATTTT. Its protein is CASSLAGSNQPQHF.